These 22 T cell receptor beta chains were sequenced from one sample in a study of T cells in narcolepsy. Sequenced by immunoSEQ multiplex PCR; TCRdb stores in-frame clones only, minus some. The table includes around 30,000 clones, roughly 79% detected once. Sequenced input: memory (CD45RA-) CD4+ T cells from blood. The receptors derive from a human donor in good health.

The chain employs TRBV5-4 and TRBJ2-1; 9 bases align to TRBD2. CDR3 length: 14 residues. J gave up 8 bases and V 4 bases, and 7 bases lay outside the gene matches. Germline CDR1 and CDR2: SGHNT and YYREEE (reference sequence). This CDR3 is CASSTGLATYEQFF. The CDR3 nucleotides read TGTGCCAGCAGCACGGGACTAGCAACCTATGAGCAGTTCTTC.

The gene calls are TRBV6-1 and TRBJ2-6; 16 bases map to TRBD2. The V gene's germline CDR1 is MNHNS and CDR2 SASEGT. The ends lost 2 bases at V and 2 bases at J; junction bases unmatched: 6. This CDR3 comprises 20 residues. CDR3 nucleotides: TGTGCCAGCAGTGAACCGAAGGGACTAGCGGGAGGGACTGGGGCCAACGTCCTGACTTTC. As protein: CASSEPKGLAGGTGANVLTF.

The chain is built from TRBV6-1 and TRBJ1-5, with 8 bases that match TRBD1. The germline V gene has CDR1 MNHNS and CDR2 SASEGT. This CDR3 contains 16 residues. V was clipped by 2 bases and J by 0 bases; unmatched bases: 3. The CDR3 bases are TGTGCCAGCAGTGAAAGGACAGGGATTAGCAATCAGCCCCAGCATTTT. Encoded protein: CASSERTGISNQPQHF.

The chain combines TRBV5-1 with TRBJ2-3; a possible D gene is TRBD1 (6 bases). V lost 0 bases, J lost 3 bases, and 14 bases lay in between. Germline loops: CDR1 SGHRS, CDR2 YFSETQ. CDR3 length: 16 residues. The CDR3 bases are TGCGCCAGCAGCTTGGGGGCGATTACAGGGACAGATACGCAGTATTTT. This translates into CASSLGAITGTDTQYF. The variable domain in full, completed from reference TRBV5-1 and TRBJ2-3, reads KAGVTQTPRYLIKTRGQQVTLSCSPISGHRSVSWYQQTPGQGLQFLFEYFSETQRNKGNFPGRFSGRQFSNSRSEMNVSTLELGDSALYLCASSLGAITGTDTQYFGPGTRLTVL.

The chain is built from TRBV4-1 and TRBJ2-7, with 7 nucleotides matching TRBD1. The trim removed 3 bases at V and 5 bases at J, leaving 10 bases unmatched. The length of the CDR3 is 15 residues. Germline CDR1 reads MGHRA; CDR2 reads YSYEKL. The CDR3: CASSHPQGRKDEQYF. The CDR3 DNA sequence: TGCGCCAGCAGCCATCCACAGGGGCGAAAGGACGAGCAGTACTTC.

The rearrangement uses TRBV5-6 and TRBJ2-7; the D is unclear. CDR1 is SGHDT and CDR2 is YYEEEE in the germline V gene. This CDR3 spans 13 amino acids. V lost 3 bases, J lost 2 bases, and 9 bases lay in between. The CDR3 nucleotides are TGTGCCAGCAGCTCGGGCGGAGCCTACGAGCAGTACTTC. This codes for CASSSGGAYEQYF.

This chain joins TRBV6-5 and TRBJ1-5; the D gene is possibly TRBD1 (5 bases). Germline CDR1 MNHEY, CDR2 SVGAGI. V shed 5 bases and J shed 3 bases, with 14 bases lying between them. The CDR3 has 15 residues. Written as DNA, the CDR3 is TGTGCCAGCAGTGGGGACGTAGGGATCAATCAGCCCCAGCATTTT. Translating gives CASSGDVGINQPQHF.

The chain is built from TRBV10-3 and TRBJ1-5; TRBD1 matches 9 bases. Germline loops: CDR1 ENHRY, CDR2 SYGVKD. The CDR3 runs to 14 residues. V trimming: 4 bases; J trimming: 6 bases; junction bases outside the gene matches: 4. The DNA for the CDR3 is TGTGCCATCAGTGGAGGGACAGGGCTTCAGCCCCAGCATTTT. This gives the protein CAISGGTGLQPQHF.

The chain employs TRBV11-2 and TRBJ1-2; D is perhaps TRBD1 (5 bases). This CDR3 comprises 16 residues. Trimming cost V 2 bases and J 4 bases, with 17 bases left between them. Germline-derived CDR1 and CDR2 are SGHAT and FQNNGV. CDR3 sequence reads: CASSLRRQGRAYGYTF. The CDR3, as DNA: TGTGCCAGCAGCTTACGGCGGCAGGGAAGGGCCTATGGCTACACCTTC.

J is TRBJ2-1 and V is TRBV4-1, with D possibly being TRBD1 (5 bases). Trimming took 3 bases from V and 0 from J, leaving 12 bases between them. The germline CDR1 and CDR2 sequences are MGHRA and YSYEKL. There are 16 residues in the CDR3. The chain's CDR3 is CASSQEQDPSYNEQFF. CDR3 DNA: TGCGCCAGCAGCCAGGAACAGGATCCCTCCTACAATGAGCAGTTCTTC.

The CDR3 region is CASRGTGENSPLHF. In DNA, the CDR3 is TGTGCCAGCAGAGGGACAGGCGAGAATTCACCCCTCCACTTT. The chain has TRBV6-1 and TRBJ1-6; 8 bases are a match to TRBD1. The germline V gene encodes CDR1 MNHNS and CDR2 SASEGT. V lost 6 bases, J lost 7 bases, and 5 bases stayed unmatched. This CDR3 is built from 14 residues.

The CDR3 DNA reads as TGCGCCAGCAGCCCTCCTCTGGCGGAGCTCACCGGGGAGCTGTTTTTT. It is translated as CASSPPLAELTGELFF. This chain connects TRBV5-1 to TRBJ2-2; D is ambiguous. The CDR3 loop spans 16 amino acids. Deletions cut 4 bases from V and 4 bases from J, with 17 bases between. The germline V gene has CDR1 SGHRS and CDR2 YFSETQ.

The rearrangement links TRBV5-6 to TRBJ2-2; 7 bases align to TRBD1. CDR3 length equals 15 residues. Germline V CDR1 and CDR2: SGHDT, YYEEEE. The V segment lost 0 bases and the J segment 7 bases; nucleotides outside the gene matches: 6. CDR3 in amino acids: CASSLDRGRVGELFF. CDR3 bases: TGTGCCAGCAGCTTGGACAGGGGAAGGGTCGGGGAGCTGTTTTTT.

The chain carries TRBV6-1 and TRBJ1-5; D possibly corresponds to TRBD1 (5 bases). Germline loops: CDR1 MNHNS, CDR2 SASEGT. The CDR3 is 15 residues long. V lost 7 bases, J lost 0 bases, and 13 bases lay in between. Here the CDR3 reads CASTTRAFSNQPQHF. CDR3 DNA sequence: TGTGCCAGCACCACCAGGGCCTTTAGCAATCAGCCCCAGCATTTT.

The chain combines TRBV25-1 with TRBJ1-4; D perhaps matches TRBD1 (6 bases). CDR3 length: 14 residues. Germline V gives CDR1 MGHDK, CDR2 SYGVNS. Trimming stripped 6 bases from V and 7 bases from J, with 15 bases between. The CDR3 sequence is CASRAGQGIEKLFF. CDR3 nucleotides: TGTGCCAGCAGGGCGGGGCAGGGGATTGAAAAACTGTTTTTT.

The chain joins TRBV15 to TRBJ1-1; 7 bases are shared with TRBD1. With 5 bases clipped from V and 2 bases from J, the junction kept 8 bases outside the gene matches. CDR1 LNHNV and CDR2 YYDKDF come from the germline V gene (reference sequence). CDR3 length: 15 amino acids. The CDR3 sequence: CATSGPGQLNTEAFF. DNA for the CDR3: TGTGCCACCAGCGGTCCGGGACAGCTCAACACTGAAGCTTTCTTT.

To note about this clone: The sample holds other DNA sequences that translate to the same CDR3. The V gene is TRBV11-2, the J gene TRBJ1-2; D not resolved. CDR1 SGHAT and CDR2 FQNNGV come from the germline V gene. The CDR3 spans 12 residues. V lost 6 bases and J lost 3, with 8 bases in between. CDR3 protein: CASRGLDYGYTF. The CDR3, as DNA: TGTGCCAGCAGAGGACTCGACTATGGCTACACCTTC.

This clone was counted a few times. The chain is built from TRBV6-1 and TRBJ2-1; tentative D call: TRBD2 (5 bases). V shed 4 bases and J shed 0 bases, with 7 bases lying between them. Germline assignment: CDR1 MNHNS and CDR2 SASEGT. CDR3 length: 14 amino acids. CDR3 region: CASSAGSSYNEQFF. CDR3 nucleotide sequence: TGTGCCAGCAGTGCGGGAAGCTCCTACAATGAGCAGTTCTTC.

This clone was recorded only once. V is TRBV2 and J is TRBJ2-7; 7 positions agree with TRBD1. The CDR3 runs 14 residues. In germline, CDR1 is SNHLY, CDR2 FYNNEI. J lost 3 bases, V lost 6 bases, and 8 bases had no gene match. CDR3 coding DNA: TGTGCCAGCAGAGGGAAGACAGGGAACTACGAGCAGTACTTC. Translated, it gives CASRGKTGNYEQYF.

The chain combines TRBV28 with TRBJ1-3; 8 bases fit TRBD1. Germline V lookup: CDR1 MDHEN, CDR2 SYDVKM. V lost 5 bases and J lost 3; bases outside the gene matches: 9. The CDR3 sequence is 16 residues long. The CDR3 is CASSPSTGAHGNTIYF. CDR3 nucleotide sequence: TGTGCCAGCAGTCCATCGACAGGGGCGCATGGAAACACCATATATTTT.

The chain has TRBV10-2 and TRBJ2-4; D remains ambiguous. This CDR3 is built from 17 residues. Germline V lookup: CDR1 WSHSY, CDR2 SAAADI. V dropped 5 bases and J dropped 3 bases, with 20 bases sitting between them. The CDR3, as DNA: TGCGCCAGCAGTACCAAACAGACTGAGCTCGGCAAAAACATTCAGTACTTC. This sequence encodes CASSTKQTELGKNIQYF.

The chain has TRBV18 and TRBJ2-1; D remains ambiguous. The ends were cut back, 1 base at V and 8 bases at J, with 6 bases in the middle. The CDR3 spans 12 residues. The V gene's germline CDR1 is KGHSH and CDR2 LQKENI. The CDR3 DNA reads as TGTGCCAGCTCACCACTGGGTGATGAGCAGTTCTTC. This sequence encodes CASSPLGDEQFF. Complete variable domain (other parts from reference TRBV18 and TRBJ2-1): NAGVMQNPRHLVRRRGQEARLRCSPMKGHSHVYWYRQLPEEGLKFMVYLQKENIIDESGMPKERFSAEFPKEGPSILRIQQVVRGDSAAYFCASSPLGDEQFFGPGTRLTVL.